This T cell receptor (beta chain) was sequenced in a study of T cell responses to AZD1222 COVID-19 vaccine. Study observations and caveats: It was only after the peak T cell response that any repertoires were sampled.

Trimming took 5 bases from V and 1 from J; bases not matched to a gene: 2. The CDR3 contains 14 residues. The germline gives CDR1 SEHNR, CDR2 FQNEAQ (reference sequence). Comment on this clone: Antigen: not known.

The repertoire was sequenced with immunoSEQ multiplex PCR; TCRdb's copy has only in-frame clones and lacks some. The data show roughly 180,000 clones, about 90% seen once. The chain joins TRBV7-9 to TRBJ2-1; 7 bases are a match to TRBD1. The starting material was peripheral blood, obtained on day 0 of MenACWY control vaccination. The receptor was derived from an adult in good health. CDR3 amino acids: CASSRQGSYNEQFF. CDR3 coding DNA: TGTGCCAGCAGCCGACAGGGATCCTACAATGAGCAGTTCTTC.